This is a list of T cell receptor beta chains from one sample in a study of T-cell memory formation after mild COVID-19. TCRdb used MiXCR to reprocess the 5' RACE reads, holding one entry per CDR3 protein. Of fewer than 95,000 distinct CDR3 sequences in the sample, approximately 15% were seen once. Sequenced sample: PBMCs or a T cell subset sorted from them (not recorded which). The source is a man aged 18 to 30 who had mild COVID-19 (a few samples of this study predate the infection). Cell type and time point are not known. The CDR3 runs from the conserved cysteine through the conserved F or W. Fields, in order: V gene, clone size, D gene, J gene, CDR3 protein, CDR3 DNA. The D gene is left open where the match is weak. Size tells how often a clone was seen (once, few, many) or the class of an expanded clone, and some rows leave it out.

V gene: TRBV20-1
clone size: -
D gene: -
J gene: TRBJ2-3
CDR3 protein: CSARDLRGSTDTQYF
CDR3 DNA: TGCAGTGCTAGAGATCTGCGGGGTAGCACAGATACGCAGTATTTT

V gene: TRBV27
clone size: -
D gene: -
J gene: TRBJ2-3
CDR3 protein: CASSYRDPGEDTQYF
CDR3 DNA: TGTGCCAGCAGTTACCGGGACCCTGGGGAAGATACGCAGTATTTT

V gene: TRBV4-2
clone size: -
D gene: TRBD1
J gene: TRBJ1-1
CDR3 protein: CASSPGQGASEAFF
CDR3 DNA: TGTGCCAGCAGCCCTGGACAGGGGGCAAGTGAAGCTTTCTTT

V gene: TRBV9
clone size: many
D gene: TRBD2
J gene: TRBJ2-3
CDR3 protein: CASSVGRTSGSTDTQYF
CDR3 DNA: TGTGCCAGCAGCGTAGGCCGGACTAGCGGTAGCACAGATACGCAGTATTTT

V gene: TRBV6-2/TRBV6-3
clone size: -
D gene: TRBD2
J gene: TRBJ2-3
CDR3 protein: CASSYKLAGSDTQYF
CDR3 DNA: TGTGCCAGCAGTTACAAACTAGCGGGGTCGGATACGCAGTATTTT

V gene: TRBV6-5
clone size: -
D gene: TRBD2
J gene: TRBJ2-1
CDR3 protein: CASSYIAGGHNEQFF
CDR3 DNA: TGTGCCAGCAGTTACATAGCGGGGGGGCACAATGAGCAGTTCTTC

V gene: TRBV20-1
clone size: few
D gene: TRBD1
J gene: TRBJ2-7
CDR3 protein: CSARGGTGQTSLEQYF
CDR3 DNA: TGCAGTGCTAGAGGCGGGACAGGGCAGACGAGCCTCGAGCAGTACTTC

V gene: TRBV10-3
clone size: few
D gene: TRBD1
J gene: TRBJ2-5
CDR3 protein: CAISVRDSQETQYF
CDR3 DNA: TGTGCCATCAGTGTCAGGGACAGCCAAGAGACCCAGTACTTC

V gene: TRBV5-6
clone size: many
D gene: -
J gene: TRBJ1-1
CDR3 protein: CASSLGVTEAFF
CDR3 DNA: TGTGCCAGCAGCTTGGGGGTAACTGAAGCTTTCTTT

V gene: TRBV30
clone size: few
D gene: TRBD1
J gene: TRBJ1-1
CDR3 protein: CAWSLGQGDTEAFF
CDR3 DNA: TGTGCCTGGAGTTTAGGACAGGGGGACACTGAAGCTTTCTTT

V gene: TRBV11-2
clone size: few
D gene: -
J gene: TRBJ2-7
CDR3 protein: CASSRSDRDYEQYF
CDR3 DNA: TGTGCCAGCAGCCGTTCGGATAGGGACTACGAGCAGTACTTC

V gene: TRBV7-8
clone size: few
D gene: -
J gene: TRBJ2-7
CDR3 protein: CASSLAGSFYEQYF
CDR3 DNA: TGTGCCAGCAGCTTGGCAGGGTCTTTCTACGAGCAGTACTTC

V gene: TRBV4-1
clone size: -
D gene: TRBD1
J gene: TRBJ2-3
CDR3 protein: CASSGRDRDADTQYF
CDR3 DNA: TGCGCCAGCAGCGGCCGTGACAGGGACGCAGATACGCAGTATTTT

V gene: TRBV15
clone size: -
D gene: -
J gene: TRBJ2-2
CDR3 protein: CATRWDTGELFF
CDR3 DNA: TGTGCCACCCGTTGGGACACCGGGGAGCTGTTTTTT

V gene: TRBV6-5
clone size: -
D gene: TRBD1
J gene: TRBJ2-7
CDR3 protein: CASSSRTGPYEQYF
CDR3 DNA: TGTGCCAGCAGCTCGAGGACAGGCCCCTACGAGCAGTACTTC

V gene: TRBV11-2
clone size: -
D gene: -
J gene: TRBJ1-5
CDR3 protein: CASSLDYSQPQHF
CDR3 DNA: TGTGCCAGCAGCTTAGATTACAGTCAGCCCCAGCATTTT

V gene: TRBV6-2/TRBV6-3
clone size: -
D gene: -
J gene: TRBJ2-3
CDR3 protein: CASTYGTSLRDTQYF
CDR3 DNA: TGTGCCAGCACATACGGAACCTCGCTCAGAGATACGCAGTATTTT

V gene: TRBV29-1
clone size: few
D gene: -
J gene: TRBJ2-5
CDR3 protein: CSVEAFRDLQETQYF
CDR3 DNA: TGCAGCGTTGAAGCCTTCAGGGATTTACAAGAGACCCAGTACTTC

V gene: TRBV6-4
clone size: few
D gene: -
J gene: TRBJ1-1
CDR3 protein: CASSEGGEDTEAFF
CDR3 DNA: TGTGCCAGCAGTGAAGGGGGGGAGGACACTGAAGCTTTCTTT

V gene: TRBV5-1
clone size: -
D gene: -
J gene: TRBJ2-3
CDR3 protein: CASSLDRSPDTQYF
CDR3 DNA: TGCGCCAGCAGCTTAGATAGATCGCCAGATACGCAGTATTTT

V gene: TRBV7-2
clone size: few
D gene: -
J gene: TRBJ2-3
CDR3 protein: CASSSTGRVTDTQYF
CDR3 DNA: TGTGCCAGCAGCTCAACAGGGAGGGTGACAGATACGCAGTATTTT

V gene: TRBV2
clone size: -
D gene: -
J gene: TRBJ1-1
CDR3 protein: CASSGVFRFGAFF
CDR3 DNA: TGTGCCAGCAGTGGGGTCTTTAGGTTTGGAGCTTTCTTT

V gene: TRBV7-9
clone size: few
D gene: -
J gene: TRBJ2-7
CDR3 protein: CASSPSLRRFYEQYF
CDR3 DNA: TGTGCCAGCAGCCCCTCCTTGCGACGTTTCTACGAGCAGTACTTC

V gene: TRBV7-9
clone size: -
D gene: -
J gene: TRBJ2-1
CDR3 protein: CASSSQGTEQFF
CDR3 DNA: TGTGCCAGCAGCTCACAGGGTACTGAGCAGTTCTTC

V gene: TRBV4-3
clone size: many
D gene: TRBD2
J gene: TRBJ2-2
CDR3 protein: CASSQDRLAGADTGELFF
CDR3 DNA: TGCGCCAGCAGCCAAGATAGACTAGCGGGGGCGGACACCGGGGAGCTGTTTTTT

V gene: TRBV5-1
clone size: few
D gene: TRBD1
J gene: TRBJ1-5
CDR3 protein: CASSLRPHRGMSQPQHF
CDR3 DNA: TGCGCCAGCAGCTTACGACCCCACAGGGGGATGAGTCAGCCCCAGCATTTT

V gene: TRBV6-2/TRBV6-3
clone size: -
D gene: TRBD1
J gene: TRBJ2-7
CDR3 protein: CASSWTGPSYEQYF
CDR3 DNA: TGTGCCAGCAGTTGGACAGGACCCTCCTACGAGCAGTACTTC

V gene: TRBV12-3/TRBV12-4
clone size: -
D gene: -
J gene: TRBJ2-7
CDR3 protein: CASSLGGSQISYEQYF
CDR3 DNA: TGTGCCAGCAGTCTTGGGGGGAGTCAAATCTCCTACGAGCAGTACTTC

V gene: TRBV11-2
clone size: once
D gene: -
J gene: TRBJ2-7
CDR3 protein: CASSLRDNGPSLNEQYF
CDR3 DNA: TGTGCCAGCAGCCTCCGGGACAACGGTCCTAGTCTCAACGAGCAGTACTTC

V gene: TRBV12-3/TRBV12-4
clone size: -
D gene: TRBD1
J gene: TRBJ1-3
CDR3 protein: CASSLDRASGNTIYF
CDR3 DNA: TGTGCCAGCAGCCTTGACAGGGCCTCTGGAAACACCATATATTTT

V gene: TRBV7-9
clone size: few
D gene: -
J gene: TRBJ1-5
CDR3 protein: CASSSPGDQPQHF
CDR3 DNA: TGTGCCAGCAGCTCACCAGGGGATCAGCCCCAGCATTTT

V gene: TRBV5-1
clone size: few
D gene: -
J gene: TRBJ2-7
CDR3 protein: CASSSQSSYEQYF
CDR3 DNA: TGCGCCAGCAGCTCGCAAAGCTCCTACGAGCAGTACTTC

V gene: TRBV28
clone size: -
D gene: TRBD2
J gene: TRBJ2-5
CDR3 protein: CASSFSGTSWETQYF
CDR3 DNA: TGTGCCAGCAGTTTCTCGGGGACTAGCTGGGAGACCCAGTACTTC

V gene: TRBV7-8
clone size: -
D gene: TRBD1
J gene: TRBJ1-4
CDR3 protein: CASSLALGQGSTNEKLFF
CDR3 DNA: TGTGCCAGCAGCTTAGCGCTGGGACAGGGGTCAACTAATGAAAAACTGTTTTTT

V gene: TRBV7-9
clone size: few
D gene: -
J gene: TRBJ1-1
CDR3 protein: CASSLEGRGNTEAFF
CDR3 DNA: TGTGCCAGCAGCTTAGAGGGAAGGGGGAACACTGAAGCTTTCTTT

V gene: TRBV7-8
clone size: -
D gene: TRBD1
J gene: TRBJ2-7
CDR3 protein: CASSGGQPIYYEQYF
CDR3 DNA: TGTGCCAGCAGCGGGGGACAGCCGATATACTACGAGCAGTACTTC

V gene: TRBV20-1
clone size: -
D gene: TRBD1
J gene: TRBJ1-5
CDR3 protein: CSATTGDSNQPQHF
CDR3 DNA: TGCAGTGCTACAACAGGGGATAGCAATCAGCCCCAGCATTTT

V gene: TRBV5-1
clone size: -
D gene: -
J gene: TRBJ1-1
CDR3 protein: CASSSVESTEAFF
CDR3 DNA: TGCGCCAGCAGCTCTGTCGAGAGCACTGAAGCTTTCTTT

V gene: TRBV19
clone size: -
D gene: TRBD1
J gene: TRBJ2-7
CDR3 protein: CASSIYTGDTYEQYF
CDR3 DNA: TGTGCCAGTAGTATCTATACAGGGGACACCTACGAGCAGTACTTC

V gene: TRBV4-1
clone size: -
D gene: TRBD2
J gene: TRBJ2-1
CDR3 protein: CASSPHDAETSDEQFF
CDR3 DNA: TGCGCCAGCAGCCCCCACGACGCAGAGACTAGCGATGAGCAGTTCTTC

V gene: TRBV7-7
clone size: many
D gene: -
J gene: TRBJ2-3
CDR3 protein: CASSQDSITDTQYF
CDR3 DNA: TGTGCCAGCAGCCAGGACAGTATCACAGATACGCAGTATTTT